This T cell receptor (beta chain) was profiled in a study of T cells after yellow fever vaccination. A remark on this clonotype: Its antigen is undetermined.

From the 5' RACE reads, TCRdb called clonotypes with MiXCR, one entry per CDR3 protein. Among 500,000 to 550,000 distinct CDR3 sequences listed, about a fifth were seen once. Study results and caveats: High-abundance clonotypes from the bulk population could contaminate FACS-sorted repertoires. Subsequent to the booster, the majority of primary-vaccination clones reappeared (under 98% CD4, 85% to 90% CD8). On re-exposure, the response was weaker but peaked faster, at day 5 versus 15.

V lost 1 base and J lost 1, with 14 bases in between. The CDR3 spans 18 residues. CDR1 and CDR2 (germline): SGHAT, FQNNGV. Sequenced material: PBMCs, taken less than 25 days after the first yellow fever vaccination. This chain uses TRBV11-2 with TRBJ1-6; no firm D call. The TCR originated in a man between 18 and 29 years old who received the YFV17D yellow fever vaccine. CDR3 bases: TGTGCCAGCAGCTTAGGGAACCGGCGAGGGTCCTATAATTCACCCCTCCACTTT. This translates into CASSLGNRRGSYNSPLHF.